Following are 17 T cell receptor beta chains from one sample sequenced in a study of control samples from healthy donors and cancer patients. Measured with immunoSEQ multiplex PCR; TCRdb has only the in-frame clones, and not every one. Counted here are under 100,000 clones, about 87% occurring once; the ten biggest clones make up approximately 15%. Sequencing was performed on blood. The receptors stem from a woman in her seventies in good health.

The V gene is TRBV7-9, the J gene TRBJ1-1, with D unclear. The V gene's germline CDR1 is SEHNR and CDR2 FQNEAQ (reference sequence). The CDR3 runs 11 residues. Trimming took 7 bases from V and 4 from J, leaving 7 bases between them. CDR3: CASTIGTEAFF. As DNA, the CDR3 is TGTGCCAGCACCATTGGCACTGAAGCTTTCTTT.

Points on this clone: Distinct nucleotide sequences in the sample also encode this CDR3. The chain combines TRBV7-2 with TRBJ2-2; D may be TRBD1 (5 bases). CDR1 is SGHTA and CDR2 is FQGNSA in the germline V gene. With 0 bases removed from V and 4 bases from J, the gap between germline ends came to 15 bases. The CDR3 is 17 amino acids. The CDR3 DNA is TGTGCCAGCAGCTTAGCGTTGCAGGGAAAAGCCACCGGGGAGCTGTTTTTT. This sequence encodes CASSLALQGKATGELFF.

This clone has only one observation. The chain employs TRBV11-3 and TRBJ2-2; D is ambiguous. CDR1 is SGHNT, CDR2 YENEEA, per germline. The CDR3 consists of 13 residues. V was clipped by 1 base and J by 7 bases, with 7 bases between them. CDR3 protein: CASSLGLGGELFF. CDR3 bases: TGTGCCAGCAGCTTAGGATTAGGCGGGGAGCTGTTTTTT.

This chain joins TRBV27 and TRBJ2-5; TRBD1 might be the D (8 bases). CDR3 size: 13 residues. The V end lost 6 bases, the J end lost 4 bases, and 12 bases lay between the germline ends. Germline loops: CDR1 MNHEY, CDR2 SMNVEV (reference sequence). The chain's CDR3 is CASRQGGLETQYF. Here the CDR3 DNA reads TGTGCCAGCAGACAGGGGGGGTTAGAGACCCAGTACTTC.

This chain joins TRBV5-1 and TRBJ1-5; D is ambiguous. V was shortened by 4 bases and J by 0 bases, with 17 bases between the two germline ends. The CDR3 totals 17 residues. Germline V CDR1 and CDR2: SGHRS, YFSETQ. Here the CDR3 DNA reads TGCGCCAGCAGCCCTGGGCTCAACATCTATAGCAATCAGCCCCAGCATTTT. Protein sequence: CASSPGLNIYSNQPQHF. Variable domain in full (rest from reference TRBV5-1 and TRBJ1-5): KAGVTQTPRYLIKTRGQQVTLSCSPISGHRSVSWYQQTPGQGLQFLFEYFSETQRNKGNFPGRFSGRQFSNSRSEMNVSTLELGDSALYLCASSPGLNIYSNQPQHFGDGTRLSIL.

The CDR3 DNA follows: TGTGCCAGCAGCTCCAATCTAGCGGGAGGGTCTGAGACCCAGTACTTC. It yields the protein CASSSNLAGGSETQYF. The chain links TRBV7-2 to TRBJ2-5; the match to TRBD2 covers 12 bases. CDR1 is SGHTA and CDR2 is FQGNSA in the germline V gene. The ends lost 4 bases at V and 5 bases at J; junction bases unmatched: 8. This CDR3 spans 16 amino acids.

The J gene is TRBJ2-3, the V gene TRBV5-1; tentative D call: TRBD1 (6 bases). The CDR3 runs 16 residues. V lost 4 bases and J lost 4, with 19 bases in between. Germline values: CDR1 SGHRS, CDR2 YFSETQ. The CDR3 loop is CASSPRDTRGPDTQYF. The DNA of the CDR3 is TGCGCCAGCAGCCCCCGGGACACCCGGGGCCCAGATACGCAGTATTTT. Full variable domain (rest looked up from reference TRBV5-1 and TRBJ2-3): KAGVTQTPRYLIKTRGQQVTLSCSPISGHRSVSWYQQTPGQGLQFLFEYFSETQRNKGNFPGRFSGRQFSNSRSEMNVSTLELGDSALYLCASSPRDTRGPDTQYFGPGTRLTVL.

This chain uses TRBV4-3 with TRBJ1-2; D is unresolved. The CDR3 contains 15 residues. Trimming left V 0 bases short and J 2 bases short, with 10 bases between. The germline V gene has CDR1 LGHNA and CDR2 YSLEER. The CDR3 loop reads CASSQEPSANYGYTF. In DNA, the CDR3 is TGCGCCAGCAGCCAAGAGCCGTCAGCGAACTATGGCTACACCTTC.

The chain uses TRBV19 and TRBJ2-3; D is unclear. CDR1 is LNHDA, CDR2 SQIVND, per germline (reference sequence). The CDR3 contains 13 residues. V lost 4 bases and J lost 4, with 9 bases in between. The CDR3 sequence: CASSNRRSDTQYF. For the CDR3, the DNA is TGTGCCAGTAGTAATCGCAGGTCAGATACGCAGTATTTT.

V usage is TRBV2 and J usage is TRBJ1-1, with D unclear. Germline V gene sequence: CDR1 SNHLY, CDR2 FYNNEI. Trimming removed 8 bases from V and 0 bases from J, with 10 bases in between. The CDR3 totals 13 residues. The CDR3, as DNA: TGTGCCAGCGGGTTCAGCTTGAACACTGAAGCTTTCTTT. This translates into CASGFSLNTEAFF.

The chain combines TRBV3-1 (or the pseudogene TRBV3-2) with TRBJ2-7, with TRBD1 matching 9 bases. Germline assignment: CDR1 LGHDT and CDR2 YNNKEL (reference sequence). This CDR3 region has 18 residues. The ends lost 3 bases at V and 2 bases at J; junction bases unmatched: 14. CDR3 amino acids: CASSQDWTGESTTYEQYF. The CDR3, as DNA: TGTGCCAGCAGCCAGGACTGGACAGGGGAGAGCACGACCTACGAGCAGTACTTC.

This clone has a single count. The rearrangement joins TRBV4-1 to TRBJ1-5; D is undetermined. The CDR3 covers 10 residues. Germline assignment: CDR1 MGHRA and CDR2 YSYEKL. V lost 5 bases to trimming and J lost 7 bases, with 3 bases between them. The CDR3 DNA reads TGCGCCAGCAGCGGGCAGCCCCAGCATTTT. Amino acid sequence: CASSGQPQHF.

This chain links TRBV19 with TRBJ2-7, with 8 positions matching TRBD2. The junction had 9 bases not matched to a gene; V was cut back by 5 bases and J by 3 bases. Germline V gives CDR1 LNHDA, CDR2 SQIVND (reference sequence). CDR3 size: 15 residues. CDR3: CASSLLAGRIYEQYF. The CDR3, as DNA: TGTGCCAGTAGTCTGCTAGCGGGCCGTATCTACGAGCAGTACTTC.

J is TRBJ2-6 and V is TRBV29-1; a weak D match, TRBD1 (6 bases). The CDR3 is made up of 17 amino acids. Germline lookup yields CDR1 SQVTM and CDR2 ANQGSEA. V dropped 6 bases and J dropped 0 bases, with 18 bases sitting between them. DNA of the CDR3: TGCAGCGTCCGTGGGGGCAGTACCGTCTCTGGGGCCAACGTCCTGACTTTC. As protein: CSVRGGSTVSGANVLTF.

This chain's CDR3 is CAIRYTGTPSYEQYF. The DNA for the CDR3 is TGTGCCATCAGATACACCGGGACACCATCCTACGAGCAGTACTTC. The V call is TRBV10-3, the J call TRBJ2-7; D possibly corresponds to TRBD1 (6 bases). V was pared by 6 bases and J by 1 base, with 16 bases between. CDR3 length: 15 residues. From germline, CDR1 is ENHRY and CDR2 SYGVKD.

The rearrangement joins TRBV4-3 to TRBJ1-1; D gene uncertain. The germline V gene has CDR1 LGHNA and CDR2 YSLEER. Trimming removed 4 bases at V and 1 base at J, with 7 bases between. CDR3 length equals 13 residues. CDR3 sequence: CASSRGPNTEAFF. Here the CDR3 DNA reads TGCGCCAGCAGCCGAGGACCGAACACTGAAGCTTTCTTT.

Only one count was recorded for this clone. The rearrangement links TRBV6-5 to TRBJ1-2; D ambiguous. The CDR3 contains 13 residues. Germline CDR1 MNHEY, CDR2 SVGAGI. Trimming removed 2 bases from V and 7 bases from J, with 11 bases in between. The CDR3 here is CASSYPGRSGYTF. The DNA for the CDR3 is TGTGCCAGCAGTTACCCGGGGAGGAGTGGCTACACCTTC.